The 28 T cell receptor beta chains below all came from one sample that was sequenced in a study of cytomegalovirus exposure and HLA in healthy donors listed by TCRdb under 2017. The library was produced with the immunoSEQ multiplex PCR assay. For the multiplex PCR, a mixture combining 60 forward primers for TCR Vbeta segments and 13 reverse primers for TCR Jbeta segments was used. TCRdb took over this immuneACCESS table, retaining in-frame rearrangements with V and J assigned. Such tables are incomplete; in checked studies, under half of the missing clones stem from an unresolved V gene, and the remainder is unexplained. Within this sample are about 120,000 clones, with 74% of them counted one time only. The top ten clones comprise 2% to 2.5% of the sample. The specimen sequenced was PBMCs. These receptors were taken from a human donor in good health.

This CDR3 is CASSPSSGTGSSPLHF. CDR3 nucleotide sequence: TGTGCCAGCAGCCCGTCCTCCGGGACAGGGAGTTCACCCCTCCACTTT. The V and J genes are TRBV7-9 and TRBJ1-6, with TRBD1 matching 9 bases. Germline-derived CDR1 and CDR2 are SEHNR and FQNEAQ (reference sequence). The CDR3 runs 16 residues. The V gene end was trimmed by 5 bases and the J gene end by 9 bases; junction bases not matched to a gene: 11.

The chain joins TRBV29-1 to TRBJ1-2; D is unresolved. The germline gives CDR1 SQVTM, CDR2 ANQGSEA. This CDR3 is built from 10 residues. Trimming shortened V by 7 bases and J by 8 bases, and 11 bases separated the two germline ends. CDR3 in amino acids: CSAGSEGYTF. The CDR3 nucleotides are TGCAGCGCTGGGTCGGAGGGCTACACCTTC.

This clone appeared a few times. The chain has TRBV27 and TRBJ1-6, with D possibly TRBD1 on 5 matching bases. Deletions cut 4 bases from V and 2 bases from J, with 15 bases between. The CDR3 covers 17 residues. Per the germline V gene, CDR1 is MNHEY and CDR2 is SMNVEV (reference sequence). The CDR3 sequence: CASSSGPPRTYNSPLHF. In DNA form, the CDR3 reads TGTGCCAGCAGTTCAGGGCCCCCGAGGACCTATAATTCACCCCTCCACTTT.

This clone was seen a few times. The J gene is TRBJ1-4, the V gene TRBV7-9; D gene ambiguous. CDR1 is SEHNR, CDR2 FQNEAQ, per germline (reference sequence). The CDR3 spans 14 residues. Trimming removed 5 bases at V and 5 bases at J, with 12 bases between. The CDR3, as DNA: TGTGCCAGCAGCCCCACCGGAGGGAATGAAAAACTGTTTTTT. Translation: CASSPTGGNEKLFF.

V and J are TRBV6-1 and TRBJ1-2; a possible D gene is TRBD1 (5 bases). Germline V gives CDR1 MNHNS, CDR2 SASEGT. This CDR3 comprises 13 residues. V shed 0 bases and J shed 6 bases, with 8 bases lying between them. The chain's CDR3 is CASSEASRDGYTF. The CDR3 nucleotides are TGTGCCAGCAGTGAAGCCTCCAGGGATGGCTACACCTTC.

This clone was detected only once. The CDR3 region has the DNA TGTGCCATCAGTGAGGCGGGGGGGCCTGAGAATGAGCAGTTCTTC. It codes for CAISEAGGPENEQFF. This sequence joins TRBV10-3 and TRBJ2-1; TRBD2 matches at 9 bases. V was pared by 2 bases and J by 7 bases, with 6 bases of the junction left unmatched. The germline V gene has CDR1 ENHRY and CDR2 SYGVKD. The CDR3 sequence is 15 residues long.

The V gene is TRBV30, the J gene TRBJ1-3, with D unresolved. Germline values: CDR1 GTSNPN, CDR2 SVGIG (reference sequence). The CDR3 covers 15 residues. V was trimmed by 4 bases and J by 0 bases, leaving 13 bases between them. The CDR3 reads CAWKSYDFSGNTIYF. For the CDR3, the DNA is TGTGCCTGGAAGTCCTACGATTTCTCTGGAAACACCATATATTTT. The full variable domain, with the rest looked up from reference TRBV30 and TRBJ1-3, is SQTIHQWPATLVQPVGSPLSLECTVEGTSNPNLYWYRQAAGRGLQLLFYSVGIGQISSEVPQNLSASRPQDRQFILSSKKLLLSDSGFYLCAWKSYDFSGNTIYFGEGSWLTVV.

CDR3 bases: TGTGCCAGCAGCGTGGGAGGACTAGCGGGGGGCCCCTACAATGAGCAGTTCTTC. Translated: CASSVGGLAGGPYNEQFF. The chain employs TRBV9 and TRBJ2-1, with 14 bases that match TRBD2. The V and J ends lost 2 bases and 2 bases, in that order; junction bases with no gene match: 6. The length of the CDR3 is 18 residues. Germline V gene sequence: CDR1 SGDLS, CDR2 YYNGEE. Supplemented by reference TRBV9 and TRBJ2-1, the full variable domain reads DSGVTQTPKHLITATGQRVTLRCSPRSGDLSVYWYQQSLDQGLQFLIQYYNGEERAKGNILERFSAQQFPDLHSELNLSSLELGDSALYFCASSVGGLAGGPYNEQFFGPGTRLTVL.

DNA of the CDR3: TGCGCCAGCCGATACAGGGAGCAGAACACTGAAGCTTTCTTT. Protein sequence: CASRYREQNTEAFF. The J gene is TRBJ1-1, the V gene TRBV5-1; D is possibly TRBD1 (6 bases). V was cut by 7 bases and J by 1 base, with 14 bases left in between. CDR1 is SGHRS and CDR2 is YFSETQ in the germline V gene. CDR3 size: 14 residues.

This chain's CDR3 is CASSRATGGDYGYTF. The CDR3 nucleotides read TGTGCCAGCAGCCGCGCGACAGGGGGAGACTATGGCTACACCTTC. The V gene is TRBV11-1, the J gene TRBJ1-2; 9 bases agree with TRBD1. Per the germline V gene, CDR1 is SGHAT and CDR2 is FQDESV (reference sequence). Trimming cost V 5 bases and J 3 bases; bases outside gene matches: 7. The CDR3 is made up of 15 amino acids.

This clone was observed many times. The CDR3 is CASSFWGEGQPQHF. The CDR3 DNA follows: TGTGCCAGCAGTTTTTGGGGAGAAGGTCAGCCCCAGCATTTT. The V and J genes are TRBV28 and TRBJ1-5; D remains unclear. Germline CDR1 reads MDHEN; CDR2 reads SYDVKM. CDR3 length: 14 residues. V lost 3 bases to trimming and J lost 6 bases, with 12 bases between them.

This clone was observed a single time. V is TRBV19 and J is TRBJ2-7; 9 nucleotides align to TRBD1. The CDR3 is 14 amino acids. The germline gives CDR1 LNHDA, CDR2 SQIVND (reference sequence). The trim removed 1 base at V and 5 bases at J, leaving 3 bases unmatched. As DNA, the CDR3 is TGTGCCAGTAGTATAGCGGGACAGGGCGACGAGCAGTACTTC. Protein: CASSIAGQGDEQYF.

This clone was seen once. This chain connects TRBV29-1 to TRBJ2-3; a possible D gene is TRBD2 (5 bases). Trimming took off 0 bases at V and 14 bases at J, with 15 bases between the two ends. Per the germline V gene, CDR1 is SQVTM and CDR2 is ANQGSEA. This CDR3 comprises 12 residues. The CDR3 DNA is TGCAGCGTTGAAGAAATGGACTTACAAACGTATTTT. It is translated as CSVEEMDLQTYF.

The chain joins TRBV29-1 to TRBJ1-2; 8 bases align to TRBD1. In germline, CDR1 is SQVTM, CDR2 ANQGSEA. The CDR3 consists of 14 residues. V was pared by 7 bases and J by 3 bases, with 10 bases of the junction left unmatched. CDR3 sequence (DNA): TGCAGCGGGTCAGGGGGCGCGGGGGACTATGGCTACACCTTC. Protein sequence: CSGSGGAGDYGYTF.

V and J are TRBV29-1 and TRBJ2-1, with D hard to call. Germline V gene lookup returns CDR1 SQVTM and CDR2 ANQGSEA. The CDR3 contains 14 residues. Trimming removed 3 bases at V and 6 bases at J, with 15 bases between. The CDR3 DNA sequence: TGCAGCGTTGAGGCCCCGACTGCTCCCAATGAGCAGTTCTTC. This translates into CSVEAPTAPNEQFF.

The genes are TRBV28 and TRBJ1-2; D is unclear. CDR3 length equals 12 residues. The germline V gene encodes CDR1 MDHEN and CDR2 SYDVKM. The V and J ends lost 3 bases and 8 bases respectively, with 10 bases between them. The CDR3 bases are TGTGCCAGCAGTTTCCTACATAGCGGCTACACCTTC. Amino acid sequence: CASSFLHSGYTF.

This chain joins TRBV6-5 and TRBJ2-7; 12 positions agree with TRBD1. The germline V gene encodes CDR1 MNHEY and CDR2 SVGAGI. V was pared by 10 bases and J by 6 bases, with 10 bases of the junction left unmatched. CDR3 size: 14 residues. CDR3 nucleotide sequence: TGTGCCACCAAAACCGGGACAGGGGGCGGCGAGCAGTACTTC. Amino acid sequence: CATKTGTGGGEQYF.

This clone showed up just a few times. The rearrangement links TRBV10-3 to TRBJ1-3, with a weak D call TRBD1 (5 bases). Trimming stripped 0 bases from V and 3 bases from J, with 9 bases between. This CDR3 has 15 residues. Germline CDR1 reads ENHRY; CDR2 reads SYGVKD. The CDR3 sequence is CAISESSGLGNTIYF. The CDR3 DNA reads TGTGCCATCAGTGAGTCATCAGGGCTTGGAAACACCATATATTTT.

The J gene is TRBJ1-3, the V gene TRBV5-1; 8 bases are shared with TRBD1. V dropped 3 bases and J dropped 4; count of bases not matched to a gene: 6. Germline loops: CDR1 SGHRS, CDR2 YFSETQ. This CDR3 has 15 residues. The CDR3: CASSSQGGTGNTIYF. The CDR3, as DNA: TGCGCCAGCAGCTCACAGGGGGGTACAGGAAACACCATATATTTT.

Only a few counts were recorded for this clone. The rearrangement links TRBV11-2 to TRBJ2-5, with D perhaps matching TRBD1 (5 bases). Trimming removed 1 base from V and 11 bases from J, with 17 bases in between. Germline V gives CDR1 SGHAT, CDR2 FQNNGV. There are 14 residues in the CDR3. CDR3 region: CASSLAQAFGEQYF. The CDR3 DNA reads TGTGCCAGCAGCTTAGCACAGGCCTTCGGTGAGCAGTACTTC.

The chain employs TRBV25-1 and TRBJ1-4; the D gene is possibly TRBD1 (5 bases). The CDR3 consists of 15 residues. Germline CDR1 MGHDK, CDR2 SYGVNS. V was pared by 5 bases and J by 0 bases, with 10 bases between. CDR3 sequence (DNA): TGTGCCAGCAGTTTCTTACAGGCAACTAATGAAAAACTGTTTTTT. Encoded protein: CASSFLQATNEKLFF.

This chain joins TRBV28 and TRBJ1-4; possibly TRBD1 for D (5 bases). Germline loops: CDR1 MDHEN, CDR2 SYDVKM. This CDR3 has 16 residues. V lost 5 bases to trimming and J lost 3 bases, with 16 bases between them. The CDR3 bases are TGTGCCAGCAGTCGGTCTCACTGGGGGGCTAATGAAAAACTGTTTTTT. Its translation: CASSRSHWGANEKLFF. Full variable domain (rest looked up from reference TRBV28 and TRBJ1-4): DVKVTQSSRYLVKRTGEKVFLECVQDMDHENMFWYRQDPGLGLRLIYFSYDVKMKEKGDIPEGYSVSREKKERFSLILESASTNQTSMYLCASSRSHWGANEKLFFGSGTQLSVL.

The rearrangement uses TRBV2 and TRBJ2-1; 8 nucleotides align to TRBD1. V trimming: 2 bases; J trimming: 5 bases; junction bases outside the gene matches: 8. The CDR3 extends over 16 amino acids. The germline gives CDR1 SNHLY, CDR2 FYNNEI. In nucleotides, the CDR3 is TGTGCCAGCAGTGAATATATAGGACAGGGAAACAATGAGCAGTTCTTC. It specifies CASSEYIGQGNNEQFF.

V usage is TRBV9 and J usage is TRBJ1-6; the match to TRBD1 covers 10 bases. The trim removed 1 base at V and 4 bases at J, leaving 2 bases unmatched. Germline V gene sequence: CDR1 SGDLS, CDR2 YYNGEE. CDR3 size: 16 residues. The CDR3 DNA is TGTGCCAGCAGCGTATCGGACAGGGGGTATAATTCACCCCTCCACTTT. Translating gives CASSVSDRGYNSPLHF.

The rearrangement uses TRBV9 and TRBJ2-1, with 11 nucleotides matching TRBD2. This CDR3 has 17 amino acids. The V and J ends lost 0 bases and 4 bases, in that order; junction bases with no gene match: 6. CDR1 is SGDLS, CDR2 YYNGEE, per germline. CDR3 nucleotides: TGTGCCAGCAGCGTAGTGGCTAGCGGGAGGAGTTACAATGAGCAGTTCTTC. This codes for CASSVVASGRSYNEQFF.

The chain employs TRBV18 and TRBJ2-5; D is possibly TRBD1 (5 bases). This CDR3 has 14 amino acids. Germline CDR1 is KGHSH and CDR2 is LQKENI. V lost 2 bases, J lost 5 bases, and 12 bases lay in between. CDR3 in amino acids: CASSPNQGVETQYF. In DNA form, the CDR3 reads TGTGCCAGCTCACCAAACCAGGGTGTGGAGACCCAGTACTTC. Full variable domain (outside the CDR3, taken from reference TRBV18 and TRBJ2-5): NAGVMQNPRHLVRRRGQEARLRCSPMKGHSHVYWYRQLPEEGLKFMVYLQKENIIDESGMPKERFSAEFPKEGPSILRIQQVVRGDSAAYFCASSPNQGVETQYFGPGTRLLVL.

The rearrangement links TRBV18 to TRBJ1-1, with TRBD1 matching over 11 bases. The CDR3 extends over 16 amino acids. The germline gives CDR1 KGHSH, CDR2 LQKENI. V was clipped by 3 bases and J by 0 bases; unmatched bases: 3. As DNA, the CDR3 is TGTGCCAGCTCACCCCGGACAGGGGGCTTGAACACTGAAGCTTTCTTT. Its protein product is CASSPRTGGLNTEAFF.

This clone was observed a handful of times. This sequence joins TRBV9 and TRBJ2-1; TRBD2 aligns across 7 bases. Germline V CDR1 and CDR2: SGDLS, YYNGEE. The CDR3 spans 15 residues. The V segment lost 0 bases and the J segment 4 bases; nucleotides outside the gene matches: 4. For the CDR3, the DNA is TGTGCCAGCAGCGTAGACAGCGGGGCTTACAATGAGCAGTTCTTC. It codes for CASSVDSGAYNEQFF.